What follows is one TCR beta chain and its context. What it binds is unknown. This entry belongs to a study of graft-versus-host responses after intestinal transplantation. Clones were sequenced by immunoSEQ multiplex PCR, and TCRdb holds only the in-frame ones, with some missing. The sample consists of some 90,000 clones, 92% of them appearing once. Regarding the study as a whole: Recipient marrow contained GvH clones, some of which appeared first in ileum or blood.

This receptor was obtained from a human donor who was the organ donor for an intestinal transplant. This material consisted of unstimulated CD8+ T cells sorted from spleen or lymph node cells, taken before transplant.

CDR3 sequence: CASSVVSRDSPLHF. The CDR3, as DNA: TGTGCCAGCAGCGTAGTCTCGCGGGATTCACCCCTCCACTTT. The V call is TRBV9, the J call TRBJ1-6; D unresolved. In germline, CDR1 is SGDLS, CDR2 YYNGEE. Trimming removed 0 bases from V and 8 bases from J, with 9 bases in between. The CDR3 sequence is 14 residues long.